This TCR beta chain stems from a study of immune evolution from preneoplasia to lung adenocarcinoma. Overall study results and limits: Normal lung had the highest top T cell clone frequencies. Clonality was highest in normal lung, lower in later-stage lesions apparently.

In the case of this clone: Its target is not known.

The V gene end was trimmed by 4 bases and the J gene end by 3 bases; junction bases not matched to a gene: 6. CDR3 length: 14 amino acids. Germline loops: CDR1 MNHNY, CDR2 SVGAGI (reference sequence). The assay was immunoSEQ multiplex PCR, and TCRdb's table has in-frame clones only and misses some. This table holds about 6,300 clones, approximately 80% found once. The clonotype comes from a donor aged 70 or over with lung adenocarcinoma. The chain combines TRBV6-6 with TRBJ2-7; TRBD1 matches 7 bases. The sequencing input was FFPE lung adenocarcinoma in situ tissue. The CDR3 is CASSLPPGGYEQYF. CDR3 sequence (DNA): TGTGCCAGCAGTTTGCCCCCAGGGGGCTACGAGCAGTACTTC.